Below, one T cell receptor (beta chain) is given with its context. The count of this clone is one. This receptor's antigen is unknown. One base away there is no much larger clone; base qualities are not given. These data belong to a study of blood T cell repertoires in COVID-19 (dated by TCRdb to the early 2020s). A note on the overall study: Samples from collaborators originated in the United States, Italy and Spain and spanned both the acute and convalescent phases of COVID-19. Deeply sampled blood TCRbeta repertoires from subjects exposed to, actively infected with, or recovered from COVID-19 were included in the dataset. The material from the prospective study consisted of cDNA or gDNA derived from T cells, B-cell-depleted T cells, or PBMCs. Nearly every sample came with metadata listing a de-identified subject ID, COVID-19 status, age in years and sex. Samples were obtained from the ongoing ImmuneRACE study (first 160 participants) and from 1,200 or so subjects provided by 6 global collaborators. A freely available public database, intended as a resource for researchers studying the immune response to SARS-CoV-2, is where the repertoires were released. HLA class I and class II types, where available, came from metadata supplied by the sample provider rather than from assay-based typing.

The immunoSEQ Assay, a bias-controlled multiplex PCR, was used to amplify TCRbeta CDR3 regions from genomic DNA. For the original study's pipeline: Within the assay, amplification of reference gene primers was used to estimate how many nucleated cells each sample contained. To quantify the absolute abundance of each unique TCRbeta CDR3 rearrangement, sequence reads were collapsed and filtered. Productive Simpson clonality was computed per sample as the square root of Simpson's diversity index over productive rearrangements. The table comes from immuneACCESS by way of TCRdb, which keeps in-frame sequences with V and J called. Part of the clones is missing from these tables; in studies checked, under half for an unresolved V gene and the rest for unknown reasons. V, J and clone size are taken as reported in that table, and D and trimming were inferred from the DNA itself. The sample contains 250,000 or so clones, about 85% of them found a single time. Of the sample, under 7% is held by the ten largest clones.

Here is what the overall study found, with its caveats: How much clinical and demographic metadata was included differed by source and by participant, and the metadata was provided uncurated.

In the prospective study, participants were roughly 18 to 100 years old, resided in about two dozen geographic areas of the United States, and were enrolled through a virtual design. To assign participants to cohorts, the prospective study relied on clinical history that participants themselves reported in a screening survey and a study questionnaire. Exposed participants were defined as having been in contact with someone with a PCR-confirmed or clinician-diagnosed COVID-19 case within 2 weeks of study entry. In the prospective study, whole blood, serum and a nasopharyngeal or oropharyngeal swab were collected from each participant by mobile phlebotomists. Participants in the prospective study had the option to provide additional blood draws and questionnaires over a roughly 2-month period. Before DNA extraction, prospective study blood samples were shipped either frozen or at room temperature.

V and J are truncated by 1 base and 0 bases respectively, leaving an intervening sequence of 11 bases. The CDR3 sequence holds 16 residues, the cysteine and phenylalanine included. Only CDR3 DNA remains: 48 bases, in frame from the first base. CDR1 SGHAT and CDR2 FQNNGV were looked up in the germline V gene. Sequencing input: PBMCs or T cells enriched from blood (not recorded which). This receptor was identified in a woman aged 45 to 65 who had been exposed to COVID-19. The rearranged chain carries TRBV11-2 and TRBJ2-3, with a tentative D gene TRBD2 over 5 matching bases. The CDR3 loop reads CASSLAGGFSTDTQYF. Here is the DNA: TGTGCCAGCAGCTTAGCAGGAGGTTTTAGCACAGATACGCAGTATTTT.